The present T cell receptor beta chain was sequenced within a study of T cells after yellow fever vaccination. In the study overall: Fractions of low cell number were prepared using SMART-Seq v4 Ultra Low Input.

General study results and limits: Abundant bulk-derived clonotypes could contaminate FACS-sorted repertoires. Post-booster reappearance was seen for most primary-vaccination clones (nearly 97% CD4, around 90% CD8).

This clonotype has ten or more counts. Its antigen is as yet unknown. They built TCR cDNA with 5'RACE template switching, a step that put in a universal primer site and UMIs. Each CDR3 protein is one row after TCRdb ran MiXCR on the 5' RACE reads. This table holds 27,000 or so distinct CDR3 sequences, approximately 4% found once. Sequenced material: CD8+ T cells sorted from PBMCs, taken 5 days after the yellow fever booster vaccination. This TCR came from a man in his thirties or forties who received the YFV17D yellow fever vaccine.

CDR3 DNA sequence: TGTGCCAGCAGTCCAGGACTAGCGGGAGGGCCTGAGCAGTTCTTC. The encoded protein is CASSPGLAGGPEQFF. This chain joins TRBV12-3 or TRBV12-4 and TRBJ2-1; 15 positions agree with TRBD2. V gave up 5 bases and J gave up 9 bases; unmatched junction bases: 5. The length of the CDR3 is 15 residues.